This T cell receptor beta chain was captured in a study of blood T cell repertoires in COVID-19. The data were produced by immunoSEQ multiplex PCR, yet TCRdb's version contains in-frame clones alone and is incomplete. The sample shows over 250,000 clones, roughly 84% of them seen only once. The germline CDR1 and CDR2 sequences are SGHTA and FQGNSA. The CDR3 consists of 17 residues. Trimming cost V 4 bases and J 5 bases, with 23 bases left between them. Enrolment of Seattle patients took place during active infection, and they were followed longitudinally. The V gene is TRBV7-2, the J gene TRBJ1-2, with a weak D call TRBD1 (6 bases). The sequence came from a human donor with COVID-19, enrolled during active disease. The donor label of this sample is uncertain. Sequenced: peripheral blood. CDR3: CASSWGGTGGRVYGYTF. The CDR3 bases are TGTGCCAGCAGCTGGGGGGGCACAGGAGGGCGCGTGTATGGCTACACCTTC.